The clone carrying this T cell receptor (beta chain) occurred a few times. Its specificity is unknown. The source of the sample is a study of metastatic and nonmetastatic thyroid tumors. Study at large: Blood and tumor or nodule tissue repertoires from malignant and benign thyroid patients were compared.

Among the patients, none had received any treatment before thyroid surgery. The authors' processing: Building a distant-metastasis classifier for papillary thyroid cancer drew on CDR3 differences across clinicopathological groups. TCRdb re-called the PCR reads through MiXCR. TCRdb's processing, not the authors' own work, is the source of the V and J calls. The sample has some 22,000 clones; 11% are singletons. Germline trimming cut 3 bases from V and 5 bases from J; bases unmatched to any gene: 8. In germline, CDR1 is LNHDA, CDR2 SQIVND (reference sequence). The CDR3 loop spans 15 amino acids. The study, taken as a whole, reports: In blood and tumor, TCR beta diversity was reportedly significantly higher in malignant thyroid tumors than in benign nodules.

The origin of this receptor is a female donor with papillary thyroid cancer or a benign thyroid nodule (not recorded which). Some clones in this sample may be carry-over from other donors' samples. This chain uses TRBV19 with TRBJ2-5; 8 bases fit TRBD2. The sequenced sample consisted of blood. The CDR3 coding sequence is TGTGCCAGTAGTATCACTCGGGGGGGCCGGGAGACCCAGTACTTC. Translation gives CASSITRGGRETQYF.